This T cell receptor (beta chain) was sequenced in a study of persistence of HIV-infected CD4 T cells. Study context: Anti-CD3/anti-CD28 stimulation activated a higher proportion of cells than antigen stimulation, with lower memory fraction.

Trimming removed 6 bases at V and 7 bases at J, with 10 bases between. The CDR3 contains 12 residues. Germline-derived CDR1 and CDR2 are MNHEY and SVGAGI. Sequencing used immunoSEQ version 4 in survey mode. Using immunoSEQ multiplex PCR, the repertoire was profiled, and TCRdb retains in-frame clones only, with some absent. The table has about 45,000 clones, roughly 92% seen once; the top ten hold 1.5% to 2%. Cells were stimulated nonspecifically with anti-CD3/anti-CD28 magnetic beads. Responding CD4+ T cells were sorted by upregulation of both CD40 ligand and CD69. Suppressive ART was started during chronic HIV-1 infection in these adults. Before stimulation, PBMCs underwent CD8+ T cell depletion. This clone showed up just a few times. As yet, its antigen is unknown.

The chain employs TRBV6-5 and TRBJ1-5; no firm D call. This receptor was taken from an adult man with HIV who was CMV-seropositive. The sequenced sample was CD4+ T cells sorted from PBMCs after roughly 19-hour stimulation, obtained from a patient who received antiretroviral therapy. The CDR3, as DNA: TGTGCCAGCAGCCGTCTTGGGCAGCCCCAGCATTTT. As protein: CASSRLGQPQHF.